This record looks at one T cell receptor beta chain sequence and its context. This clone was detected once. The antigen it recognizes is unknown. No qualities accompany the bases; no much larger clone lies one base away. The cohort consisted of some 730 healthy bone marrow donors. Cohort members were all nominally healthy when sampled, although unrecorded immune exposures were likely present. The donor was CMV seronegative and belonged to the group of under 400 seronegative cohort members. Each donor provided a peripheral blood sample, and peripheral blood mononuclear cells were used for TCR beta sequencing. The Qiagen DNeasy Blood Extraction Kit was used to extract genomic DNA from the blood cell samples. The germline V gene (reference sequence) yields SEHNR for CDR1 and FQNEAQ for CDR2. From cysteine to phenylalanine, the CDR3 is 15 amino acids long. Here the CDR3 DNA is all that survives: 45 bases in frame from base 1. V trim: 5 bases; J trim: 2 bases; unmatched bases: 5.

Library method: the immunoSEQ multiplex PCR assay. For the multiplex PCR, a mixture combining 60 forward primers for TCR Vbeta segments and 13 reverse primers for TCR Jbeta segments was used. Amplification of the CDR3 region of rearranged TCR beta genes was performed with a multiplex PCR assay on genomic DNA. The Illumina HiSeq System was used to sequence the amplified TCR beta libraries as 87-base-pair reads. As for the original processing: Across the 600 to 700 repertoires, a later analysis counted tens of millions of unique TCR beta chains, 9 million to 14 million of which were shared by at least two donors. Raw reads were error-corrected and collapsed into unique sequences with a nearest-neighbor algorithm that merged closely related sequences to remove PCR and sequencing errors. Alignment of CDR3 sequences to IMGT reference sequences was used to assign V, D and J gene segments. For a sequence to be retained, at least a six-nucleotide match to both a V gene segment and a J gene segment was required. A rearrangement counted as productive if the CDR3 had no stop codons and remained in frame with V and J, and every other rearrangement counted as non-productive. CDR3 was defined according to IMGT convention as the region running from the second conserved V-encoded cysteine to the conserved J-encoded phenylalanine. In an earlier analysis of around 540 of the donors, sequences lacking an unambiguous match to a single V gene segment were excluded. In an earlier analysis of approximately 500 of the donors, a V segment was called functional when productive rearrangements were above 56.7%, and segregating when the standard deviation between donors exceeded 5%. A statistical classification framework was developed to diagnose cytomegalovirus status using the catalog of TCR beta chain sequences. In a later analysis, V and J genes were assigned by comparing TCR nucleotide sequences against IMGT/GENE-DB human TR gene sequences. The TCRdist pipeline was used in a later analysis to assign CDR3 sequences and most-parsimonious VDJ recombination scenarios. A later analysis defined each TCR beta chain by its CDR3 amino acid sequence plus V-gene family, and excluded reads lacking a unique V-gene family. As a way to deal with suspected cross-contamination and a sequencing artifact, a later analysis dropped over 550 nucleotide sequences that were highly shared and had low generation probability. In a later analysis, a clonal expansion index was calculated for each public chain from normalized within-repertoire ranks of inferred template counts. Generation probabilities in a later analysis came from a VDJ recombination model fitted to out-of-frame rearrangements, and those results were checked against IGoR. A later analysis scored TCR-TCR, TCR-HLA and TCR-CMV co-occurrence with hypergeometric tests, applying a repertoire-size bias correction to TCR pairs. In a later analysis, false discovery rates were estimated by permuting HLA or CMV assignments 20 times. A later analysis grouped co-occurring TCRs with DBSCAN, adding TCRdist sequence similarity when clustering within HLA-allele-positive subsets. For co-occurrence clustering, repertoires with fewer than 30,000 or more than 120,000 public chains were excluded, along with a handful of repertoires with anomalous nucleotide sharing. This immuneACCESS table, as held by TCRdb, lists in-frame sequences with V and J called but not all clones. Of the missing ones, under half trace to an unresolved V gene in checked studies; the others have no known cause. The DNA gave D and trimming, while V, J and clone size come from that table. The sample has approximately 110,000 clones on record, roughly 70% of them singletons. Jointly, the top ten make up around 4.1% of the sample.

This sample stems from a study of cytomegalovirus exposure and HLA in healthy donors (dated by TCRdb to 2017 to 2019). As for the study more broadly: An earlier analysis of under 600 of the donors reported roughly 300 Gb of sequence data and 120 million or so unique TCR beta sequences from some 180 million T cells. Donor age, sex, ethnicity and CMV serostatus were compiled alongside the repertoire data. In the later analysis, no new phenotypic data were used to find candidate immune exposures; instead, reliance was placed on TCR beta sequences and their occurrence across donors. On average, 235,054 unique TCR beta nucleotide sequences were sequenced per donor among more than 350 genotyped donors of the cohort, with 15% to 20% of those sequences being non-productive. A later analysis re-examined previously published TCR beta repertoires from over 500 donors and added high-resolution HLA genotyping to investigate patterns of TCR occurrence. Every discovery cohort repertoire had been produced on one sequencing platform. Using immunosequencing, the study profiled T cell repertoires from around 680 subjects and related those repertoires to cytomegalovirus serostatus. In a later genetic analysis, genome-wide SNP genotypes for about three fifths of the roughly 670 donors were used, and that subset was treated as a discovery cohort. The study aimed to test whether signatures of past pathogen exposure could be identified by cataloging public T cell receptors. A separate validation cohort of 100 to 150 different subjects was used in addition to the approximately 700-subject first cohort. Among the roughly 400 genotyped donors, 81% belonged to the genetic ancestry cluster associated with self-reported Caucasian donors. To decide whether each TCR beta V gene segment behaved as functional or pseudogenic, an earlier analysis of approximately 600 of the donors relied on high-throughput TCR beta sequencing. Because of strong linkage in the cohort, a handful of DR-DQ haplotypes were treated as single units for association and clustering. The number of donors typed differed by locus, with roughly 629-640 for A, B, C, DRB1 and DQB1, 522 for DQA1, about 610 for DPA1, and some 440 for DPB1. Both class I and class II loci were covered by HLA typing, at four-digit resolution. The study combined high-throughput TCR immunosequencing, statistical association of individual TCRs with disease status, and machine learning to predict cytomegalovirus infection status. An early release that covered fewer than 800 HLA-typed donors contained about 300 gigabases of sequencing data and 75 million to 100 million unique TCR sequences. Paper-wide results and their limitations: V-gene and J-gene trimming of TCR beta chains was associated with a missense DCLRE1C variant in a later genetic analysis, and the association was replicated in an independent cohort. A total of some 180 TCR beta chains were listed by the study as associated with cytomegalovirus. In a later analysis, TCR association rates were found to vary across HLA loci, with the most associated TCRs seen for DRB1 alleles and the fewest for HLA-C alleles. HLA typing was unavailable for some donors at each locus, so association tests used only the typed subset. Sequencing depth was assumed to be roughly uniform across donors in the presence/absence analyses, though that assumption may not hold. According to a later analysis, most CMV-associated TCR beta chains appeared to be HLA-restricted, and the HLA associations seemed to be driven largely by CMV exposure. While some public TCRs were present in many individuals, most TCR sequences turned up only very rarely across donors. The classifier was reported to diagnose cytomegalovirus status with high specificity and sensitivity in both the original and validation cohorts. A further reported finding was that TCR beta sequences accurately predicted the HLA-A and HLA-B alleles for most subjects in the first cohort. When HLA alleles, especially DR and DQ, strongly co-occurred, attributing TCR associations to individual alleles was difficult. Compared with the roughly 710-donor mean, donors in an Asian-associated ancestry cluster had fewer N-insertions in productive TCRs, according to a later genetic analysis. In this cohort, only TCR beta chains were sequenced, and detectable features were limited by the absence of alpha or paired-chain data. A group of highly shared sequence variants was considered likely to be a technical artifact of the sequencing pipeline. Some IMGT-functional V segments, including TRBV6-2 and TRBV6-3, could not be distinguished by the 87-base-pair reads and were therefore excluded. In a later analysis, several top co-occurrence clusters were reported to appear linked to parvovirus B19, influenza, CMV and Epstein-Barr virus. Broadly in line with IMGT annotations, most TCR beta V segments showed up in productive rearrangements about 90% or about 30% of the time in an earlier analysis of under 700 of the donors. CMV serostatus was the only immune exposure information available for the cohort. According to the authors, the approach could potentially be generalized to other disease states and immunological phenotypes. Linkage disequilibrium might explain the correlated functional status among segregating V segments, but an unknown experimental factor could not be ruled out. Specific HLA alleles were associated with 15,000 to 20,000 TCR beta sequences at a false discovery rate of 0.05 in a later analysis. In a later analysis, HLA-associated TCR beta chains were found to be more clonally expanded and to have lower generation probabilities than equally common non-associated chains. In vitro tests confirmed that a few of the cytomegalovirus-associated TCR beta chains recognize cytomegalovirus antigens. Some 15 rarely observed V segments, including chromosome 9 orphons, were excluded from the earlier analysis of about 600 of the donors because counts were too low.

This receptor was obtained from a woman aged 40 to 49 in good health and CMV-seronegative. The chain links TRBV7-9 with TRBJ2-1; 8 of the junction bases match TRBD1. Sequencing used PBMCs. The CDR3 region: CASSVDRGPYNEQFF. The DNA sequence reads TGTGCCAGCAGCGTAGACAGGGGTCCCTACAATGAGCAGTTCTTC.